The 25 T cell receptor beta chains reported below all come from one sample, sequenced in a study of T cells in Graves' hyperthyroidism and ophthalmopathy. RNA transcripts gave rise to amplified TCR beta CDR3 regions. Carried out on the TCR CDR3, a first-round RT-PCR used the HTBI primer set. TCRdb called the multiplex PCR reads again in MiXCR, with one record for every CDR3 protein. The table shows over 700,000 distinct CDR3 sequences, with just over 35% occurring only once. Sequencing was done on a sample of blood. These receptors were obtained from a woman aged 40-49 years with Graves' hyperthyroidism.

The gene calls are TRBV7-8 and TRBJ2-1, with unresolved D. Deletions cut 1 base from V and 6 bases from J, with 7 bases between. This CDR3 contains 13 residues. Looked up from germline, CDR1 is SGHVS and CDR2 is FQNEAQ. This CDR3 is CASSLEGLNEQFF. The CDR3 nucleotides read TGTGCCAGCAGCTTAGAAGGGCTCAATGAGCAGTTCTTC.

In its sample, this clonotype was seen many times. The chain has TRBV6-1 and TRBJ1-2; maybe TRBD1 (5 bases). There are 13 residues in the CDR3. The V end was cut by 6 bases, the J end by 10 bases, with 18 bases between. Germline CDR1 and CDR2: MNHNS and SASEGT. The CDR3 nucleotides read TGTGCCAGCAGAACGGCAGGGAGTTCATCCTACACCTTC. This codes for CASRTAGSSSYTF.

V gene TRBV7-9 combines with J gene TRBJ1-1; D uncertain. Germline V gives CDR1 SEHNR, CDR2 FQNEAQ (reference sequence). Deletions cut 0 bases from V and 8 bases from J, with 16 bases between. This CDR3 contains 15 residues. CDR3 bases: TGTGCCAGCAGCTTAGCGGGAGACCCGGGTCGCGAAGCTTTCTTT. Its translation: CASSLAGDPGREAFF.

This clonotype was counted many times. DNA of the CDR3: TGCAGTGTCCCTCCCCTAGCGGGGGTTGGGACCCAGTACTTC. This gives the protein CSVPPLAGVGTQYF. The chain carries TRBV20-1 and TRBJ2-5; TRBD2 matches 10 bases. This CDR3 comprises 14 residues. The V segment lost 7 bases and the J segment 7 bases; nucleotides outside the gene matches: 12. The V gene's germline CDR1 is DFQATT and CDR2 SNEGSKA (reference sequence).

The CDR3 spells CASSFLRGDHYEQYF. The CDR3 bases are TGTGCCAGCAGCTTTTTACGGGGGGATCACTACGAGCAGTACTTC. This chain joins TRBV11-2 and TRBJ2-7, with 7 positions matching TRBD2. CDR3 size: 15 residues. The V gene end was trimmed by 3 bases and the J gene end by 3 bases; junction bases not matched to a gene: 8. Germline assignment: CDR1 SGHAT and CDR2 FQNNGV. The variable domain in full, with the rest retrieved from reference TRBV11-2 and TRBJ2-7, is EAGVAQSPRYKIIEKRQSVAFWCNPISGHATLYWYQQILGQGPKLLIQFQNNGVVDDSQLPKDRFSAERLKGVDSTLKIQPAKLEDSAVYLCASSFLRGDHYEQYFGPGTRLTVT.

This clonotype was recorded many times. The chain is built from TRBV2 and TRBJ2-6; perhaps TRBD1 as D (6 bases). Between the trimmed V and J ends, which lost 5 bases and 4 bases, there was a span of 9 bases. The V gene's germline CDR1 is SNHLY and CDR2 FYNNEI. CDR3 size: 14 residues. The CDR3 loop is CASSTGFGANVLTF. As DNA, the CDR3 is TGTGCCAGCAGTACAGGGTTCGGGGCCAACGTCCTGACTTTC.

V usage is TRBV15 and J usage is TRBJ1-1, with 7 nucleotides matching TRBD1. Unmatched junction bases numbered 5, after V lost 3 bases and J lost 7 bases. Germline V gene data show CDR1 as LNHNV and CDR2 as YYDKDF (reference sequence). The CDR3 covers 13 residues. The CDR3 here is CATSSRQGIEAFF. DNA of the CDR3: TGTGCCACCAGCAGTCGACAGGGTATTGAAGCTTTCTTT.

This clonotype was seen many times. This chain links TRBV7-3 with TRBJ2-6; no reliable D call. The CDR3 runs 13 residues. Germline assignment: CDR1 SGHTA and CDR2 FQGTGA. Trimming took off 5 bases at V and 12 bases at J, with 14 bases between the two ends. The CDR3 is CASSLNRESVLTF. The CDR3 nucleotides are TGTGCCAGCAGCCTTAACAGAGAAAGCGTCCTGACTTTC.

This clonotype has more than one count but fewer than ten. The gene calls are TRBV27 and TRBJ1-4; no firm D call. V was pared by 4 bases and J by 10 bases, with 13 bases between. Germline-derived CDR1 and CDR2 are MNHEY and SMNVEV (reference sequence). The CDR3 totals 13 residues. Written as DNA, the CDR3 is TGTGCCAGCAGTTCGGACCCCACGGGAAAACTGTTTTTT. Amino acid sequence: CASSSDPTGKLFF.

For this clonotype: Given a much more abundant clone one base away, this may be a read error. Written as DNA, the CDR3 is TGTGCCAGCAGCGTAGCGGGGCACACTGAAGCTTTCTTT. The encoded protein is CASSVAGHTEAFF. The J gene is TRBJ1-1, the V gene TRBV12-3 or TRBV12-4, with D tentatively TRBD1 (5 bases). Trimming shortened V by 6 bases and J by 3 bases, and 11 bases separated the two germline ends. The CDR3 has 13 amino acids.

Notes on this clonotype: This may come from a read error, since a much larger clone is one base off. V is TRBV7-8 and J is TRBJ2-2, with 7 bases that match TRBD1. The CDR3 sequence is 15 residues long. The germline CDR1 and CDR2 sequences are SGHVS and FQNEAQ. The CDR3 DNA is TGTGCCAGCAGCTTAACAGGGGATATCGTCGGGGATCTGTTTTTT. The encoded protein is CASSLTGDIVGDLFF.

The chain combines TRBV7-2 with TRBJ2-7; TRBD1 aligns across 8 bases. J gave up 2 bases and V 5 bases, and 11 bases lay outside the gene matches. Looked up from germline, CDR1 is SGHTA and CDR2 is FQGNSA. This CDR3 has 16 amino acids. CDR3 residues: CASSLMTGDGTYEQYF. CDR3 DNA: TGTGCCAGCAGCCTTATGACAGGGGACGGGACCTACGAGCAGTACTTC.

This clonotype was counted between two and nine times. A much larger clone lies a single base off, so this may be a read error. The chain carries TRBV10-3 and TRBJ1-2; 10 bases are a match to TRBD1. Per germline, CDR1 ENHRY and CDR2 SYGVKD. V lost 6 bases and J lost 4; bases outside the gene matches: 5. This CDR3 has 14 residues. The CDR3 loop reads CAIRGGDRGYGYTF. The DNA for the CDR3 is TGTGCCATCAGGGGGGGGGACAGGGGCTATGGCTACACCTTC.

V gene TRBV10-3 combines with J gene TRBJ2-2; D remains unclear. This CDR3 comprises 15 residues. Trimming took 5 bases from V and 3 from J, leaving 13 bases between them. The germline V gene has CDR1 ENHRY and CDR2 SYGVKD. The CDR3 DNA reads TGTGCCATCAGTAGGTCGGGCCAGGACACCGGGGAGCTGTTTTTT. Its protein product is CAISRSGQDTGELFF.

In its sample, this clonotype was seen many times. The chain has TRBV9 and TRBJ2-5, with 7 bases aligning to TRBD1. Germline trimming cut 0 bases from V and 2 bases from J; bases unmatched to any gene: 1. The CDR3 consists of 14 residues. Germline values: CDR1 SGDLS, CDR2 YYNGEE. This CDR3 reads CASSVDRGQETQYF. The CDR3 DNA sequence: TGTGCCAGCAGCGTAGACAGGGGACAAGAGACCCAGTACTTC. The full variable domain, rest sourced from reference TRBV9 and TRBJ2-5, is DSGVTQTPKHLITATGQRVTLRCSPRSGDLSVYWYQQSLDQGLQFLIQYYNGEERAKGNILERFSAQQFPDLHSELNLSSLELGDSALYFCASSVDRGQETQYFGPGTRLLVL.

This clonotype was counted ten times or more. The chain employs TRBV10-3 and TRBJ1-5; D is perhaps TRBD1 (6 bases). V was pared by 4 bases and J by 5 bases, with 9 bases between. Germline CDR1 is ENHRY and CDR2 is SYGVKD. The CDR3 consists of 13 residues. Here the CDR3 DNA reads TGTGCCATCAGTGGGACAGACGATCAGCCCCAGCATTTT. Amino acid sequence: CAISGTDDQPQHF.

The genes are TRBV19 and TRBJ2-2, with 8 positions matching TRBD1. The CDR3 length is 17 residues. J gave up 7 bases and V 5 bases, and 15 bases lay outside the gene matches. Germline CDR1 and CDR2: LNHDA and SQIVND (reference sequence). The CDR3 nucleotides read TGTGCCAGTAGTGCGCCCCCAGGGGGCAGGAATCACGGGGAGCTGTTTTTT. Amino acids: CASSAPPGGRNHGELFF.

In this sample, this clonotype turned up many times. CDR3 sequence: CSARDFGQGTSYEQYF. The CDR3 bases are TGCAGTGCTAGAGATTTCGGACAGGGAACGTCCTACGAGCAGTACTTC. The chain employs TRBV20-1 and TRBJ2-7, with TRBD1 matching over 8 bases. The CDR3 consists of 16 residues. The junction had 8 bases not matched to a gene; V was cut back by 0 bases and J by 1 base. Germline loops: CDR1 DFQATT, CDR2 SNEGSKA (reference sequence).

This clonotype was seen a few times. The rearrangement uses TRBV7-2 and TRBJ2-7; D possibly corresponds to TRBD2 (6 bases). Germline assignment: CDR1 SGHTA and CDR2 FQGNSA. V was pared by 4 bases and J by 2 bases, with 15 bases between. The CDR3 has 15 amino acids. CDR3 nucleotide sequence: TGTGCCAGCAGCTCGAGACTAGTTGGGGCCTACGAGCAGTACTTC. Protein product: CASSSRLVGAYEQYF.

V is TRBV19 and J is TRBJ2-7; 7 positions match TRBD1. Trimming at V came to 6 bases and at J to 4 bases, leaving 9 bases not matched to a gene. Germline values: CDR1 LNHDA, CDR2 SQIVND (reference sequence). CDR3 size: 14 residues. The CDR3 sequence is CASSNRDSFYEQYF. CDR3 nucleotide sequence: TGTGCCAGTAGCAACCGGGACAGCTTTTACGAGCAGTACTTC.

Ten or more counts support this clonotype. The chain couples TRBV9 to TRBJ2-5, with TRBD1 matching 9 bases. Germline V CDR1 and CDR2: SGDLS, YYNGEE. J gave up 3 bases and V 3 bases, and 3 bases lay outside the gene matches. The length of the CDR3 is 14 residues. CDR3 loop: CASSARTGEETQYF. DNA of the CDR3: TGTGCCAGCAGCGCCCGGACAGGGGAAGAGACCCAGTACTTC.

This clonotype appeared many times. The chain links TRBV2 to TRBJ2-2; D remains unclear. Germline CDR1 SNHLY, CDR2 FYNNEI. This CDR3 is 12 amino acids long. Deletions cut 3 bases from V and 4 bases from J, with 3 bases between. The CDR3 loop is CASSDSTGELFF. The CDR3 nucleotides are TGTGCCAGCAGTGATAGCACCGGGGAGCTGTTTTTT.

In this sample, this clonotype turned up many times. The genes are TRBV2 and TRBJ1-3; D gene uncertain. V lost 6 bases to trimming and J lost 4 bases, with 7 bases between them. From germline, CDR1 is SNHLY and CDR2 FYNNEI. This CDR3 contains 12 residues. CDR3 DNA sequence: TGTGCCAGCAGAAATAACGGAAACACCATATATTTT. This encodes CASRNNGNTIYF. Drawing the rest from reference TRBV2 and TRBJ1-3, the complete variable domain is EPEVTQTPSHQVTQMGQEVILRCVPISNHLYFYWYRQILGQKVEFLVSFYNNEISEKSEIFDDQFSVERPDGSNFTLKIRSTKLEDSAMYFCASRNNGNTIYFGEGSWLTVV.

The rearrangement joins TRBV6-1 to TRBJ1-5, with TRBD1 matching over 7 bases. The CDR3 sequence is 17 residues long. Germline CDR1 MNHNS, CDR2 SASEGT. Trimming removed 1 base from V and 3 bases from J; junction bases left unmatched: 9. In DNA form, the CDR3 reads TGTGCCAGCAGTGAAGGGCTCACAGGGGCTTCCAATCAGCCCCAGCATTTT. Translating it yields CASSEGLTGASNQPQHF.

This clonotype was seen ten or more times. The chain employs TRBV24-1 and TRBJ1-2; the D gene is possibly TRBD1 (5 bases). CDR3 length: 14 amino acids. V was clipped by 3 bases and J by 3 bases, with 10 bases between them. Germline V CDR1 and CDR2: KGHDR, SFDVKD. CDR3 nucleotide sequence: TGTGCCACCAGTGATGAAACAGGAGACTATGGCTACACCTTC. Amino acids: CATSDETGDYGYTF.